The 15 T cell receptor beta chains below come from one sample, sequenced in a study of cytomegalovirus exposure and HLA in healthy donors. Vbeta (60) and Jbeta (13) primers were used in the PCR. The assay was immunoSEQ multiplex PCR, and TCRdb's table has in-frame clones only and misses some. Here the sample spans more than 150,000 clones, about 86% being singletons. Sequences were obtained from PBMCs. All receptors derive from a woman aged 25 to 39 in good health and CMV-seronegative.

The chain couples TRBV5-1 to TRBJ1-1, with 10 bases that match TRBD1. This CDR3 has 13 amino acids. CDR1 is SGHRS, CDR2 YFSETQ, per germline. Unmatched junction bases numbered 3, after V lost 4 bases and J lost 6 bases. The CDR3 region is CASSRDRGPEAFF. DNA of the CDR3: TGCGCCAGCAGCAGAGACAGGGGGCCTGAAGCTTTCTTT.

The gene calls are TRBV27 and TRBJ2-3, with no clear D. Looked up from germline, CDR1 is MNHEY and CDR2 is SMNVEV (reference sequence). V lost 8 bases, J lost 1 base, and 7 bases lay in between. CDR3 length: 12 residues. This CDR3 is CASARGTDTQYF. The CDR3 region has the DNA TGTGCCAGCGCTCGGGGCACAGATACGCAGTATTTT.

The chain uses TRBV7-2 and TRBJ2-7; the match to TRBD2 covers 12 bases. CDR3 length: 16 amino acids. After removal of 5 bases from V and 6 bases from J, the junction contained 11 bases not matched to a gene. Germline V gene data show CDR1 as SGHTA and CDR2 as FQGNSA. The CDR3 DNA sequence: TGTGCCAGCAGCCCGAGGGGTCTAGCGGGAGGGCCCGAGCAGTACTTC. Protein product: CASSPRGLAGGPEQYF.

The chain recombines TRBV5-1 with TRBJ2-3; 8 nucleotides align to TRBD1. The V and J ends lost 4 bases and 2 bases, in that order; junction bases with no gene match: 6. The CDR3 runs to 15 residues. Germline lookup yields CDR1 SGHRS and CDR2 YFSETQ. DNA for the CDR3: TGCGCCAGCAGCGCGACAGGGGACCCCACAGATACGCAGTATTTT. Translated: CASSATGDPTDTQYF.

The chain links TRBV11-3 to TRBJ2-2; 9 bases align to TRBD2. The CDR3 is 16 amino acids. Looked up from germline, CDR1 is SGHNT and CDR2 is YENEEA. Unmatched junction bases numbered 8, after V lost 5 bases and J lost 4 bases. For the CDR3, the DNA is TGTGCCAGCAGCCTTAGCCCGGGACTAGCCACCGGGGAGCTGTTTTTT. Amino acids: CASSLSPGLATGELFF. The full variable domain, with the rest looked up from reference TRBV11-3 and TRBJ2-2, is EAGVVQSPRYKIIEKKQPVAFWCNPISGHNTLYWYLQNLGQGPELLIRYENEEAVDDSQLPKDRFSAERLKGVDSTLKIQPAELGDSAVYLCASSLSPGLATGELFFGEGSRLTVL.

In its sample, this clone was seen a few times. The V call is TRBV5-4, the J call TRBJ1-1; no definite D call. Germline values: CDR1 SGHNT, CDR2 YYREEE (reference sequence). With 4 bases removed from V and 2 bases from J, the gap between germline ends came to 3 bases. This CDR3 comprises 11 residues. As DNA, the CDR3 is TGTGCCAGCAGCATAAACACTGAAGCTTTCTTT. The encoded protein is CASSINTEAFF.

The rearrangement uses TRBV5-1 and TRBJ1-4, with 7 bases that match TRBD1. Trimming cost V 1 base and J 6 bases; bases outside gene matches: 3. The CDR3 has 14 amino acids. The germline CDR1 and CDR2 sequences are SGHRS and YFSETQ. The CDR3 DNA follows: TGCGCCAGCAGCTTGTCAACAGGGGATGAAAAACTGTTTTTT. Protein product: CASSLSTGDEKLFF.

The chain carries TRBV4-1 and TRBJ2-3, with 7 positions matching TRBD2. Trimming took 1 base from V and 4 from J; bases not matched to a gene: 26. Germline V gene sequence: CDR1 MGHRA, CDR2 YSYEKL. This CDR3 is 22 amino acids long. In DNA, the CDR3 is TGCGCCAGCAGCCAAGGGAGATCATTTGTAGCCCGCGGCGGGAGATTGGCAGATACGCAGTATTTT. Amino acids: CASSQGRSFVARGGRLADTQYF.

The chain couples TRBV9 to TRBJ2-5; 9 bases match TRBD1. The J call may be wrong; the DNA end is better matched by TRBJ2-7. Germline CDR1 reads SGDLS; CDR2 reads YYNGEE. The CDR3 has 15 residues. The CDR3 DNA sequence: TGTGCCAGCAGCGTAGGGGACAGGGTTTTTAACGAGCAGTACTTC. Its translation is CASSVGDRVFNEQYF.

The CDR3 DNA reads as TGCGCCAGCAGCTTGGCGTCAGGGAGGAATCAGCCCCAGCATTTT. This translates into CASSLASGRNQPQHF. The chain recombines TRBV5-1 with TRBJ1-5; TRBD1 might be the D (5 bases). The CDR3 has 15 amino acids. V lost 0 bases and J 4 bases, leaving 11 bases between the germline ends. CDR1 SGHRS and CDR2 YFSETQ come from the germline V gene.

V and J are TRBV4-3 and TRBJ1-6; 9 bases match TRBD1. The V segment lost 0 bases and the J segment 11 bases; nucleotides outside the gene matches: 8. The CDR3 is made up of 16 amino acids. Germline V gene data show CDR1 as LGHNA and CDR2 as YSLEER. CDR3 DNA: TGCGCCAGCAGCCAAGATTTCGGACAGGGGATTGCACCCCTCCACTTT. Its protein product is CASSQDFGQGIAPLHF.

This chain connects TRBV19 to TRBJ1-6; TRBD1 matches 8 bases. Losses at the gene ends were 8 bases for V and 9 bases for J; bases not matched to a gene: 6. The germline gives CDR1 LNHDA, CDR2 SQIVND (reference sequence). The CDR3 has 13 residues. The CDR3 sequence: CASSQGAGSPLHF. The CDR3 DNA is TGTGCCAGTTCTCAGGGGGCAGGTTCACCCCTCCACTTT.

The chain has TRBV18 and TRBJ2-2; 8 positions match TRBD2. CDR1 is KGHSH and CDR2 is LQKENI in the germline V gene. The CDR3 is made up of 15 amino acids. Unmatched junction bases numbered 7, after V lost 3 bases and J lost 7 bases. CDR3 protein: CASSPASGGVGELFF. CDR3 nucleotides: TGTGCCAGCTCACCGGCCAGCGGGGGTGTCGGGGAGCTGTTTTTT.

The chain links TRBV11-3 to TRBJ1-3, with D perhaps TRBD1 (6 bases). CDR1 and CDR2 from the germline V gene are SGHNT and YENEEA. Trimming took 5 bases from V and 4 from J, leaving 15 bases between them. The CDR3 runs 15 residues. The CDR3 loop reads CASSGGQFGGNTIYF. Written as DNA, the CDR3 is TGTGCCAGCAGCGGGGGACAATTCGGGGGAAACACCATATATTTT.

The chain couples TRBV5-4 to TRBJ2-7; 11 bases are a match to TRBD2. Losses at the gene ends were 0 bases for V and 6 bases for J; bases not matched to a gene: 5. The CDR3 sequence is 15 residues long. Germline V CDR1 and CDR2: SGHNT, YYREEE (reference sequence). The CDR3: CASSLGTSGRPEQYF. For the CDR3, the DNA is TGTGCCAGCAGCTTGGGAACTAGCGGGAGACCCGAGCAGTACTTC.